This is a list of T cell receptor beta chains from one sample in a study of cytotoxic CD8 clonotypes in ibrutinib-treated CLL. Sequenced by immunoSEQ multiplex PCR; TCRdb stores in-frame clones only, minus some. The table has 150,000 to 200,000 clones, 70% to 90% seen once. The source was PBMCs, collected at disease progression, from a patient treated with ibrutinib. The receptors shown here come from a human donor with chronic lymphocytic leukemia. CDR3s include the opening cysteine and the closing phenylalanine or tryptophan. D genes are given only for firm matches. Some rows mark clone size as missing; the rest say once, few, many or name a class of expanded clone.

d_gene	v_gene	abundance	j_gene	CDR3nt	CDR3aa
-	TRBV9	-	TRBJ2-2	TGTGCCAGCAGCGTGGAGGGGGTCCCGAACACCGGGGAGCTGTTTTTT	CASSVEGVPNTGELFF
TRBD1	TRBV18	many	TRBJ1-4	TGTGCCAGCTCACCAGTTCACGGACAGGGGAATGAAAAACTGTTTTTT	CASSPVHGQGNEKLFF
-	TRBV7-6	-	TRBJ2-3	TGTGCCAGCAGCTTAGCCAGCCCCACAGATACGCAGTATTTT	CASSLASPTDTQYF
-	TRBV14	-	TRBJ1-2	TGTGCCAGCAGCCCAGGGGTGGGCTACGCGGACTATGGCTACACCTTC	CASSPGVGYADYGYTF
TRBD2	TRBV7-8	once	TRBJ2-1	TGTGCCAGCAGCTTAGCGCTTCTAGCGGGAGATGAGCAGTTCTTC	CASSLALLAGDEQFF
TRBD2	TRBV6-4	-	TRBJ2-2	TGTGCCAGCAGTGACATTGGACTAGCGGGAGTCGCCGGGGAGCTGTTTTTT	CASSDIGLAGVAGELFF
-	TRBV11-3	few	TRBJ2-6	TGTGCCAGCAGCTTAGATGATTGGGTTGGGGGCTCTGGGGCCAACGTCCTGACTTTC	CASSLDDWVGGSGANVLTF
-	TRBV7-6	-	TRBJ2-7	TGTGCCAGCAGCGTAACTCTGGACTACGAGCAGTACTTC	CASSVTLDYEQYF
-	TRBV2	-	TRBJ2-1	TGTGCCAGCAGTGACGGGTACAATGAGCAGTTCTTC	CASSDGYNEQFF
-	TRBV30	-	TRBJ2-1	TGTGCCTGGAACGTAGGAAACAATGAGCAGTTCTTC	CAWNVGNNEQFF
TRBD1	TRBV13	-	TRBJ1-4	TGTGCCAGCAGCTTAGGCACGGGACAGGGCTCTAATGAAAAACTGTTTTTT	CASSLGTGQGSNEKLFF
-	TRBV29-1	-	TRBJ1-4	TGCAGCGTTGAAGATACGGGGTTCAGTGAAAAACTGTTTTTT	CSVEDTGFSEKLFF
-	TRBV7-8	-	TRBJ2-7	TGTGCCAGCAGCTTATCACGAGACAGCTACGAGCAGTACTTC	CASSLSRDSYEQYF
-	TRBV10-3	-	TRBJ1-2	TGTGCCATCAGTGCGCTGGACAGCCTTAACTATGGCTACACCTTC	CAISALDSLNYGYTF
-	TRBV28	once	TRBJ1-1	TGTGCCAGCAGTTTTTCTTGGGAGAGGGTGAACACTGAAGCTTTCTTT	CASSFSWERVNTEAFF
-	TRBV2	-	TRBJ1-5	TGTGCCAGCAGAACGGACCCCGGGGGCAATCAGCCCCAGCATTTT	CASRTDPGGNQPQHF
-	TRBV19	-	TRBJ2-3	TGTGCCAGTAGTACCCCCTTCGAGGGGAACGAAGATACGCAGTATTTT	CASSTPFEGNEDTQYF
TRBD2	TRBV7-8	-	TRBJ2-5	TGTGCCAGCCGGACTAGCGGGATCTATGGAGAGACCCAGTACTTC	CASRTSGIYGETQYF
-	TRBV7-9	-	TRBJ1-5	TGTGCCAGCAGCTTAGGAGGAAACAATCAGCCCCAGCATTTT	CASSLGGNNQPQHF
-	TRBV5-4	few	TRBJ2-5	TGTGCCAGCAGCACAGGGGAGGGGGGGCTGTTGGAGACCCAGTACTTC	CASSTGEGGLLETQYF
-	TRBV5-4	-	TRBJ2-5	TGTGCCAGCAGCCCGGATAGACAGCTCTTACAGACCCAGTACTTC	CASSPDRQLLQTQYF
TRBD2	TRBV7-3	-	TRBJ2-3	TGTGCCAGCAGCTCGGGACTAGCGGGAGTATCCCATACGCAGTATTTT	CASSSGLAGVSHTQYF
TRBD1	TRBV5-1	-	TRBJ1-4	TGCGCCAGCAGCTTGTATGGTGGGGGGCAGGGGGTTCAAGAAAAACTGTTTTTT	CASSLYGGGQGVQEKLFF
-	TRBV7-3	few	TRBJ1-1	TGTGCCAGCAGCTTACGTCCTCAAATGGGCACTGAAGCTTTCTTT	CASSLRPQMGTEAFF
-	TRBV7-2	-	TRBJ1-1	TGTGCCAGCAGCTCCGCGGACAGTCGGAGTACTGAAGCTTTCTTT	CASSSADSRSTEAFF
-	TRBV6-6	-	TRBJ1-2	TGTGCCAGCAGCCAACGGGATTCAAAGTCGGGCTACACCTTC	CASSQRDSKSGYTF
-	TRBV18	-	TRBJ2-7	TGTGCCAGCTCACCACAGGGATCCTCCAAATACGAGCAGTACTTC	CASSPQGSSKYEQYF
-	TRBV15	-	TRBJ2-5	TGTGCCACCAGCAGAGATGAGGGGGAAGAGACCCAGTACTTC	CATSRDEGEETQYF
-	TRBV2	-	TRBJ1-5	TGTGCCAGCAAGGTCGAACCGGGAAGCAATCAGCCCCAGCATTTT	CASKVEPGSNQPQHF
-	TRBV2	once	TRBJ1-5	TGTGCCAGCAGTCCGCCAGGGAAAAGCAATCAGCCCCAGCATTTT	CASSPPGKSNQPQHF
TRBD2	TRBV6-5	-	TRBJ2-7	TGTGCCAGCAGCCAGGTTAGCGGGAGCCTCCAGCAGTACTTC	CASSQVSGSLQQYF
-	TRBV28	-	TRBJ2-5	TGTGCCAGCAGTTCCCGTCCGGGGCCAGAGACCCAGTACTTC	CASSSRPGPETQYF
-	TRBV7-9	-	TRBJ2-1	TGTGCCAGCAGCTTAGAGGCCCTAGCGTTTGGTGAGCAGTTCTTC	CASSLEALAFGEQFF
-	TRBV30	few	TRBJ1-5	TGTGCCTGGAGGGAACGGTATATGAGTAAAGCGGGCAATCAGCCCCAGCATTTT	CAWRERYMSKAGNQPQHF
-	TRBV19	-	TRBJ1-1	TGTGCCAGTAGTTTGTGGGGGGCGAACACTGAAGCTTTCTTT	CASSLWGANTEAFF
TRBD2	TRBV28	-	TRBJ2-7	TGTGCCAGCGCCGATAGCGGGAGGCTGTACGAGCAGTACTTC	CASADSGRLYEQYF
-	TRBV2	-	TRBJ1-2	TGTGCCAGCAGTGAACTTTCGGACTATGGCTACACCTTC	CASSELSDYGYTF
-	TRBV7-2	-	TRBJ1-5	TGTGCCAGCAGCTTAAGATCAGGTTCTCATGGTCAGCCCCAGCATTTT	CASSLRSGSHGQPQHF
TRBD1	TRBV10-3	-	TRBJ1-2	TGTGCCATCAGTGAGCCGAACAGGGGGCAGGGCTACACCTTC	CAISEPNRGQGYTF
TRBD2	TRBV5-4	-	TRBJ2-1	TGTGCCAGCAGCTTGCAGGGACTAGCGAGAAACAATGAGCAGTTCTTC	CASSLQGLARNNEQFF
-	TRBV7-9	-	TRBJ2-7	TGTGCCAGCAGCTTGATCGGGCAGGCGGGCGAGCAGTACTTC	CASSLIGQAGEQYF
-	TRBV4-3	-	TRBJ1-4	TGCGCCAGCAGCCAAGACTATTCGGGACACCAAGGCGCAACTAATGAAAAACTGTTTTTT	CASSQDYSGHQGATNEKLFF
-	TRBV28	-	TRBJ1-1	TGTGCCAGCAGTTTGACCCTAAGGGTTAACACTGAAGCTTTCTTT	CASSLTLRVNTEAFF
-	TRBV28	-	TRBJ1-2	TGTGCCAGCAGTTTAGGGGGGCAGATCTATGGCTACACCTTC	CASSLGGQIYGYTF
TRBD2	TRBV2	-	TRBJ2-2	TGTGCCAGCAGTTTGACTAGCGGGAACACCGGGGAGCTGTTTTTT	CASSLTSGNTGELFF
-	TRBV27	-	TRBJ1-3	TGTGCCAGCAGTCCTGGGGGCTCTGGAAACACCATATATTTT	CASSPGGSGNTIYF